This TCR beta chain was found in a study of cytomegalovirus exposure and HLA in healthy donors. As for the study in general: One earlier analysis, a look at around 180 million T cells, found fewer than 140 million unique TCR beta sequences. Study-wide findings and caveats: In a later analysis, at a false discovery rate of 0.05, some 15,000 TCR beta sequences were associated with HLA alleles. The study dropped some indistinguishable V segments, TRBV6-2 and TRBV6-3 among them.

Concerning this clone: The antigen is undetermined.

V shed 2 bases and J 1 base; nucleotides not matched to a gene: 3. The CDR3 has 15 amino acids. CDR1 is SNHLY, CDR2 FYNNEI, per germline. Researchers ran the PCR with 60 Vbeta and 13 Jbeta primers. Using immunoSEQ multiplex PCR, the repertoire was profiled, and TCRdb retains in-frame clones only, with some absent. The sample has over 200,000 clones; just under 85% are singletons. The sequence was collected from a woman aged 35 to 49 in good health and CMV-seronegative. This sequence joins TRBV2 and TRBJ1-1, with TRBD1 matching 8 bases. Sequences were obtained from PBMCs. The CDR3 region is CASSEQGQANTEAFF. CDR3 nucleotide sequence: TGTGCCAGCAGTGAACAGGGACAGGCGAACACTGAAGCTTTCTTT.